A single sample gave rise to the 24 T cell receptor beta chains below, sequenced in a study of T cell responses to AZD1222 COVID-19 vaccine. The table came from immunoSEQ multiplex PCR; TCRdb's copy has only in-frame clones and leaves some out. The sample consists of roughly 150,000 clones, around 90% of them appearing once. Sequencing used peripheral blood, obtained on day 0 of AZD1222 vaccination. The receptors shown here come from an adult in good health.

This chain uses TRBV5-1 with TRBJ2-1; D remains unclear. V lost 5 bases and J 8 bases, leaving 11 bases between the germline ends. CDR1 and CDR2 from the germline V gene are SGHRS and YFSETQ. The CDR3 consists of 12 residues. The CDR3 sequence is CASSFSRDEQFF. CDR3 nucleotide sequence: TGCGCCAGCAGTTTTTCTAGGGATGAGCAGTTCTTC.

The genes are TRBV6-2 or TRBV6-3 and TRBJ2-1; D gene unclear. The germline CDR1 and CDR2 sequences are MNHEY and SVGEGT. V was cut by 2 bases and J by 6 bases, with 17 bases left in between. This CDR3 has 16 amino acids. The CDR3 loop is CASSYPVPLRLNEQFF. The CDR3 nucleotides read TGTGCCAGCAGTTACCCGGTCCCCCTGAGGCTCAATGAGCAGTTCTTC.

The chain carries TRBV30 and TRBJ1-5; perhaps TRBD1 as D (5 bases). V was cut by 3 bases and J by 7 bases, with 13 bases left in between. The CDR3 is 13 amino acids. The V gene's germline CDR1 is GTSNPN and CDR2 SVGIG (reference sequence). The CDR3 region has the DNA TGTGCCTGGAGAGGGGCCCCGGAGCAGCCCCAGCATTTT. This sequence encodes CAWRGAPEQPQHF.

The chain couples TRBV28 to TRBJ1-6, with 8 bases identical to TRBD1. V lost 5 bases to trimming and J lost 8 bases; unmatched junction nucleotides: 8. CDR1 is MDHEN, CDR2 SYDVKM, per germline. This CDR3 is 15 amino acids long. CDR3 nucleotides: TGTGCCAGCAGTGCCCGGACAGGGAGTTATTCACCCCTCCACTTT. The encoded protein is CASSARTGSYSPLHF.

The genes are TRBV27 and TRBJ2-3; D perhaps matches TRBD2 (5 bases). The V end was cut by 6 bases, the J end by 0 bases, with 16 bases between. The CDR3 runs 16 residues. CDR1 MNHEY and CDR2 SMNVEV come from the germline V gene (reference sequence). This CDR3 is CASSLLTRTSTDTQYF. In nucleotides, the CDR3 is TGTGCCAGCAGCCTCCTTACTAGAACTAGCACAGATACGCAGTATTTT.

The chain employs TRBV4-3 and TRBJ2-7; tentative D call: TRBD1 (6 bases). This CDR3 is built from 15 residues. Per germline, CDR1 LGHNA and CDR2 YSLEER. The germline V and J ends were trimmed by 1 base and 0 bases, with 10 bases remaining between them. Here the CDR3 DNA reads TGCGCCAGCAGCCAAGGGACAGAACTCTCCTACGAGCAGTACTTC. Residues: CASSQGTELSYEQYF.

The V call is TRBV13, the J call TRBJ2-1, with D hard to call. The CDR3 sequence is 15 residues long. The V end lost 2 bases, the J end lost 2 bases, and 10 bases lay between the germline ends. The germline gives CDR1 PRHDT, CDR2 FYEKMQ (reference sequence). CDR3 sequence: CASSLMEGTYNEQFF. CDR3 DNA: TGTGCCAGCAGCTTAATGGAAGGGACCTACAATGAGCAGTTCTTC. The variable domain in full, with the rest retrieved from reference TRBV13 and TRBJ2-1, is AAGVIQSPRHLIKEKRETATLKCYPIPRHDTVYWYQQGPGQDPQFLISFYEKMQSDKGSIPDRFSAQQFSDYHSELNMSSLELGDSALYFCASSLMEGTYNEQFFGPGTRLTVL.

The chain joins TRBV15 to TRBJ1-5, with TRBD1 matching 11 bases. This CDR3 has 16 amino acids. The junction had 7 bases not matched to a gene; V was cut back by 3 bases and J by 6 bases. Germline values: CDR1 LNHNV, CDR2 YYDKDF (reference sequence). The CDR3 protein is CATSRVGQGGRQPQHF. As DNA, the CDR3 is TGTGCCACCAGCAGGGTGGGACAGGGGGGCCGTCAGCCCCAGCATTTT.

The chain recombines TRBV5-4 with TRBJ1-2, with D possibly TRBD1 on 5 matching bases. Trimming shortened V by 3 bases and J by 2 bases, and 14 bases separated the two germline ends. The germline V gene encodes CDR1 SGHNT and CDR2 YYREEE (reference sequence). There are 15 residues in the CDR3. Here the CDR3 DNA reads TGTGCCAGCAGCTCGTACGGGGCGCCCAACTATGGCTACACCTTC. Its protein is CASSSYGAPNYGYTF.

The rearrangement uses TRBV6-2 or TRBV6-3 and TRBJ2-3; 13 bases fit TRBD2. J was trimmed by 6 bases and V by 6 bases; bases with no gene match: 12. Germline lookup yields CDR1 MNHEY and CDR2 SVGEGT. The CDR3 runs to 17 residues. The CDR3, as DNA: TGTGCCAGCAGCGATGGACTAGCGGGAGTTCTCGGGGATACGCAGTATTTT. It yields the protein CASSDGLAGVLGDTQYF.

The V gene is TRBV4-3, the J gene TRBJ1-4, with 8 bases matching TRBD1. With 1 base clipped from V and 8 bases from J, the junction kept 12 bases outside the gene matches. Germline V lookup: CDR1 LGHNA, CDR2 YSLEER. This CDR3 comprises 17 residues. The CDR3 loop is CASSQGGTGFGREKLFF. The CDR3 region has the DNA TGCGCCAGCAGCCAAGGGGGGACAGGCTTTGGACGAGAAAAACTGTTTTTT.

The chain links TRBV28 to TRBJ2-7; D not resolved. This CDR3 comprises 12 residues. From germline, CDR1 is MDHEN and CDR2 SYDVKM. V shed 10 bases and J shed 1 base, with 11 bases lying between them. Here the CDR3 DNA reads TGTGCCACCGCGCTACCGTCCTACGAGCAGTACTTC. Translated: CATALPSYEQYF.

V usage is TRBV4-2 and J usage is TRBJ2-7; no reliable D call. Trimming took 0 bases from V and 1 from J, leaving 13 bases between them. Germline V lookup: CDR1 LGHNA, CDR2 YNFKEQ. The CDR3 consists of 16 residues. CDR3 DNA: TGTGCCAGCAGCCAAGATCAAGGGCCCCTTTCCTACGAGCAGTACTTC. Its translation: CASSQDQGPLSYEQYF.

The CDR3 DNA reads TGTGCCAGCAGTTTAGCGAGGTCGACCGAAGCTTTCTTT. This translates into CASSLARSTEAFF. The chain joins TRBV12-3 or TRBV12-4 to TRBJ1-1; D is unclear. The CDR3 is 13 residues long. Trimming pared 0 bases from V and 8 bases from J, leaving 10 bases between.

The V and J genes are TRBV9 and TRBJ2-1, with D tentatively TRBD2 (6 bases). From germline, CDR1 is SGDLS and CDR2 YYNGEE. The length of the CDR3 is 16 residues. V lost 4 bases, J lost 0 bases, and 14 bases lay in between. CDR3 protein: CASSQSDYTSYNEQFF. The CDR3 coding sequence is TGTGCCAGCAGCCAATCGGACTACACCTCCTACAATGAGCAGTTCTTC.

This chain joins TRBV18 and TRBJ1-2; no clear D. In germline, CDR1 is KGHSH, CDR2 LQKENI. Trimming removed 1 base at V and 5 bases at J, with 14 bases between. CDR3 size: 15 residues. DNA of the CDR3: TGTGCCAGCTCACCACGTACAGAGCCTAGTTATGGCTACACCTTC. It encodes CASSPRTEPSYGYTF.

The V and J genes are TRBV28 and TRBJ2-1; 7 bases line up with TRBD1. The CDR3 loop spans 13 amino acids. V shed 3 bases and J 5 bases; nucleotides not matched to a gene: 1. CDR1 is MDHEN and CDR2 is SYDVKM in the germline V gene. CDR3 coding DNA: TGTGCCAGCAGTTTCCAGGGGGACAATGAGCAGTTCTTC. It is translated as CASSFQGDNEQFF.

The chain combines TRBV11-2 with TRBJ1-6; no clear D. The CDR3 totals 14 residues. Germline CDR1 and CDR2: SGHAT and FQNNGV. The V gene lost 5 bases and the J gene lost 6 bases, with 11 bases spanning the gap. CDR3 sequence (DNA): TGTGCCAGCAGCCCGGGGTGGGCTAATTCACCCCTCCACTTT. This sequence encodes CASSPGWANSPLHF.

The chain is built from TRBV5-1 and TRBJ2-1; 8 nucleotides agree with TRBD1. This CDR3 has 16 residues. Germline V gene sequence: CDR1 SGHRS, CDR2 YFSETQ. V shed 3 bases and J 6 bases; nucleotides not matched to a gene: 11. The CDR3 spells CASSYPGGKNRNEQFF. The CDR3, as DNA: TGCGCCAGCAGCTACCCAGGGGGCAAGAACCGCAATGAGCAGTTCTTC.

The V and J genes are TRBV16 and TRBJ1-1, with D perhaps TRBD1 (6 bases). Germline lookup yields CDR1 KGHSY and CDR2 FQNENV. This CDR3 is 17 amino acids long. V was shortened by 3 bases and J by 0 bases, with 17 bases between the two germline ends. The CDR3 bases are TGTGCCAGCAGCCACAGGACAGTAGCCCCCATGAACACTGAAGCTTTCTTT. Its protein is CASSHRTVAPMNTEAFF.

CDR3 residues: CASRDSGPYGYTF. The DNA of the CDR3 is TGTGCCAGCAGGGACAGTGGACCATATGGCTACACCTTC. V is TRBV6-5 and J is TRBJ1-2; a weak D match, TRBD1 (6 bases). Trimming removed 6 bases at V and 5 bases at J, with 13 bases between. Germline loops: CDR1 MNHEY, CDR2 SVGAGI. This CDR3 is 13 amino acids long.

The chain uses TRBV2 and TRBJ2-1; 8 nucleotides agree with TRBD2. Looked up from germline, CDR1 is SNHLY and CDR2 is FYNNEI. J was trimmed by 13 bases and V by 5 bases; bases with no gene match: 16. This CDR3 is built from 15 residues. CDR3 residues: CASSQDGTRSYGQFF. The CDR3 nucleotides read TGTGCCAGCAGTCAAGATGGGACTAGGAGTTATGGACAGTTCTTC.

The rearrangement uses TRBV9 and TRBJ2-1; D is possibly TRBD2 (5 bases). V was clipped by 0 bases and J by 8 bases, with 9 bases between them. The CDR3 length is 13 residues. Germline V gene lookup returns CDR1 SGDLS and CDR2 YYNGEE. In nucleotides, the CDR3 is TGTGCCAGCAGCGTAGGAGGGATCGATGAGCAGTTCTTC. It yields the protein CASSVGGIDEQFF. The full variable domain, in which reference TRBV9 and TRBJ2-1 provide the parts outside the CDR3, is DSGVTQTPKHLITATGQRVTLRCSPRSGDLSVYWYQQSLDQGLQFLIQYYNGEERAKGNILERFSAQQFPDLHSELNLSSLELGDSALYFCASSVGGIDEQFFGPGTRLTVL.

DNA of the CDR3: TGTGCCAGCAGCCCGAGAAACCCTGGGGCCAACGTCCTGACTTTC. Protein sequence: CASSPRNPGANVLTF. The chain recombines TRBV11-2 with TRBJ2-6; no definite D call. Germline values: CDR1 SGHAT, CDR2 FQNNGV. This CDR3 is 15 amino acids long. V was pared by 5 bases and J by 2 bases, with 10 bases between.